The T cell receptor beta chain described here comes from a study of shared clonotypes between healthy human individuals. Per the germline V gene, CDR1 is SEHNR and CDR2 is FQNEAQ (reference sequence). The length of the CDR3 is 15 residues. The ends were cut back, 2 bases at V and 3 bases at J, with 10 bases in the middle. Template amounts of around 300 ng DNA, roughly 28,000 T cell genomes, were employed in unsorted PBMC replicate PCRs. Using immunoSEQ multiplex PCR, the repertoire was profiled, and TCRdb retains in-frame clones only, with some absent. Here the sample spans about 530,000 clones, almost 80% being singletons.

The receptor's source is a woman aged 35 to 49 in good health. Some clones in this sample may be carry-over from other donors' samples. The genes are TRBV7-9 and TRBJ2-2; possibly TRBD1 or TRBD2 for D (6 bases each). The sequencing sample was made of PBMCs. CDR3 sequence: CASSLSGAHTGELFF. The CDR3 DNA reads TGTGCCAGCAGCTTATCGGGGGCGCACACCGGGGAGCTGTTTTTT.